The source of this T cell receptor beta chain is a study of cytomegalovirus exposure and HLA in healthy donors (dated 2017 in TCRdb). About the full investigation: According to a later analysis, one platform produced both the roughly 130 validation repertoires and the roughly 640 repertoires of the first cohort. Along with the 666-subject first cohort, a separate validation cohort of around 120 different subjects was used. To predict cytomegalovirus infection status, the study combined high-throughput TCR immunosequencing, statistical association of individual TCRs with disease status, and machine learning. The study aimed to test whether signatures of past pathogen exposure could be identified by cataloging public T cell receptors.

V is shortened by 2 bases, J by 1 base, and the region joining them spans 9 bases. CDR1 SGHRS and CDR2 YFSETQ are derived from the germline V gene. Including the terminal cysteine and phenylalanine, the CDR3 comprises 15 residues. Only the CDR3 portion is preserved as DNA: 45 bases, with reading frame beginning at the first base. Library creation used the immunoSEQ multiplex PCR assay. The authors processed their data as follows. To diagnose cytomegalovirus status from the catalog of TCR beta chain sequences, a statistical classification framework was built. TCRdb mirrors the immuneACCESS table, restricted to in-frame sequences. Some clones are absent from its copies; in checked studies, under half trace to an unresolved V gene, and the reason for the others is unknown. V and J calls and clone size are copied from that table; D and trimming were computed from the DNA. The sample records fewer than 250,000 clones, around 78% of which are singletons. Around 5.6% of the sample goes to the ten largest clones.

Overall study outcomes, separate from this receptor: Most TCR sequences were observed very rarely across donors, whereas some public TCRs were present in many individuals. All 130 or so repertoires were used to score co-occurrence in the validation cohort in a later analysis, because that analysis had no HLA typing for the cohort. In vitro tests confirmed that a few of the cytomegalovirus-associated TCR beta chains recognize cytomegalovirus antigens. The classifier was reported to diagnose cytomegalovirus status with high specificity and sensitivity in both the original and validation cohorts. In the study, some 160 TCR beta chains were listed as associated with cytomegalovirus. In a later analysis, TCRs clustered in the first cohort were found to also tend to co-occur in the roughly 120 validation repertoires, with roughly 93% of cluster scores above 0. It was suggested by the authors that the approach could potentially be generalized to other disease states and immunological phenotypes.

Concerning this clone itself: Its antigen has not been determined. The input lacks base qualities; no much larger clone sits a single base away.

Donors formed part of the validation cohort, which comprised over a hundred subjects and was distinct from the first cohort of some 700 subjects. The clonotype originates from a young woman in good health and CMV-seronegative. The sample was PBMCs. The rearrangement joined TRBV5-1 to TRBJ2-2; the D gene lacks a confident call. The DNA is as follows: TGCGCCAGCAGCTTCGCGGATAGGAACACCGGGGAGCTGTTTTTT. This sequence encodes CASSFADRNTGELFF.